This is a list of T cell receptor beta chains from one sample in a study of glioma-infiltrating T cells. TCRdb processed the multiplex PCR reads anew with MiXCR; each CDR3 protein has one entry. The data contain around 190,000 distinct CDR3 sequences, around 42% of them seen just once; the ten biggest clones take up 5.2%. Input material: glioma tissue, nonneoplastic brain tissue, or PBMCs (not recorded which). The source of these receptors is a human donor with low-grade glioma or glioblastoma, undergoing nonglioma brain surgery, or in good health (not recorded which). Each CDR3 is given with its conserved first and last residue. The order of the fields is D gene, V gene, CDR3 length, J gene, clone size, CDR3 DNA, CDR3 protein. The D gene is left open where the match is weak. The size of a clone is reported for some rows only, either as once, few or many, or as a class for expanded clones.

.	TRBV19	13	TRBJ1-5	many	TGTGCCAGTACAGGGCAGCTATATCAGCCCCAGCATTTT	CASTGQLYQPQHF
.	TRBV7-2	13	TRBJ2-1	.	TGTGCCATCCGGGCCCCGGGGGTCAATGAGCAGTTCTTC	CAIRAPGVNEQFF
.	TRBV20-1	15	TRBJ2-7	many	TGCAGTGCTAGAGATAGCATCGGGCAGCGCTACGAGCAGTACTTC	CSARDSIGQRYEQYF
TRBD2	TRBV10-3	12	TRBJ2-1	.	TGTGCCACCTCACTAGCGGGCGATGAGCAGTTCTTC	CATSLAGDEQFF
.	TRBV28	15	TRBJ2-3	many	TGTGCCAGCAGTCTTGGATCAGGGGGGACAGATACGCAGTATTTT	CASSLGSGGTDTQYF
.	TRBV20-1	11	TRBJ2-3	.	TGCAGTCGTATCTTTGCGTATACGCAGTATTTT	CSRIFAYTQYF
.	TRBV6-6	19	TRBJ1-6	many	TGTGCCAGCAGTTACTCGACCGGGGCTGGGAGCTCCTATAATTCACCCCTCCACTTT	CASSYSTGAGSSYNSPLHF
.	TRBV19	16	TRBJ1-1	.	TGTGCCAGCAGTATGGATCGGGGCCCTGGGAACACTGAAGCTTTCTTT	CASSMDRGPGNTEAFF
.	TRBV11-1	16	TRBJ2-1	.	TGTGCCAGCAGCTTAGCGGGGAGAGCCATCTACAATGAGCAGTTCTTC	CASSLAGRAIYNEQFF
.	TRBV11-2	16	TRBJ2-3	many	TGTGCCAGCACCCAATCCCGGACCCGGAGCACAGATACGCAGTATTTT	CASTQSRTRSTDTQYF
.	TRBV6-1	17	TRBJ2-1	once	TGTGCGGGACACCCGGACCGAGGCATCAGCTCCTACAATGAGCAGTTCTTC	CAGHPDRGISSYNEQFF
TRBD2	TRBV7-2	16	TRBJ2-2	once	TGTGCCAGCAGCCAGGTCACTAGCGAACCGACCGGGGAGCTGTTTTTT	CASSQVTSEPTGELFF
.	TRBV12-3/TRBV12-4	15	TRBJ2-7	few	TGTGCCAGCAGATCCGGGACCCTCACCTCCTACGAGCAGTACTTC	CASRSGTLTSYEQYF
TRBD2	TRBV5-4	14	TRBJ2-1	.	TGTGCCAGCAGCTTGGACGGGAGGGCCACTGAGCAGTTCTTC	CASSLDGRATEQFF
.	TRBV4-1	15	TRBJ2-5	.	TGCGCCAGCAGCCAAGTGGGGGAGCGGCAAGAGACCCAGTACTTC	CASSQVGERQETQYF
TRBD1	TRBV29-1	13	TRBJ2-7	.	TGCAGCGTTCTGGTACAGGGGTCCTACGAGCAGTACTTC	CSVLVQGSYEQYF
.	TRBV18	13	TRBJ1-1	many	TGTGCCAGCACCCAGACAGCGAACACTGAAGCTTTCTTT	CASTQTANTEAFF
.	TRBV20-1	14	TRBJ2-3	many	TGCAGTGCTAGTTCAGCGGACGGCACAGATACGCAGTATTTT	CSASSADGTDTQYF
.	TRBV6-6	13	TRBJ1-1	.	TGTGCCAGCACCGAACAGAAGAACACTGAATCCTTCTTT	CASTEQKNTESFF
.	TRBV24-1	15	TRBJ2-3	few	TGTGCCACCAGTGATGGGACGGGGATCACAGATACGCAGTATTTT	CATSDGTGITDTQYF
TRBD1	TRBV11-2	13	TRBJ2-1	.	TGTGCCAGCAGCTTAGATTCGGGACAGGGATGTTTCTTC	CASSLDSGQGCFF
.	TRBV27	13	TRBJ2-7	once	TGTGCCAGAAGTATCGGGGGACCGTACGAGCAGTACTTC	CARSIGGPYEQYF
TRBD2	TRBV12-5	16	TRBJ2-1	few	TGTGCTAGTGCCCTCAGACTAGCGGCTTCCTACAATGAGCAGTTCTTC	CASALRLAASYNEQFF
TRBD2	TRBV19	17	TRBJ2-3	few	TGTGCCAGTAGTCCTCAGGCAAGAGGACTAGCGGGAGATACGCAGTATTTT	CASSPQARGLAGDTQYF
TRBD2	TRBV20-1	16	TRBJ2-1	.	TGCAGTGCTAGAGATCCGAGGACTAGCGGAAACAATGAGCAGTTCTTC	CSARDPRTSGNNEQFF